Sequencing of this TCR beta chain was carried out in a study of CD8+ T cells in alopecia areata. The wider study: Treated individuals took tofacitinib by mouth, 5 to 10 mg twice daily. The protocol delivered tofacitinib for 6 to 18 months, then withdrew it for 6 months. Broader study findings: Researchers report lesional scalp, most notably alopecia totalis/universalis, outstripped normal scalp in clonality.

RNA was extracted and reverse transcribed into cDNA as the sequencing template. The assay was immunoSEQ multiplex PCR, and TCRdb's table has in-frame clones only and misses some. The top ten clones hold approximately 19% of a sample with roughly 150,000 clones, about 50% of them seen once. As part of sample collection, lesional scalp punch biopsies and peripheral blood were taken from alopecia areata patients. In regard to this clone: Its antigen is not known.

The sequencing used CD8+ T cells sorted from blood, collected at week 0. The receptor's source is a human donor with alopecia areata.

In nucleotides, the CDR3 is TGTGCCAGCAGACCGGGACAGAGCTACGAGCAGTACTTC. It specifies CASRPGQSYEQYF. The chain has TRBV2 and TRBJ2-7, with 7 bases identical to TRBD1. The trim removed 6 bases at V and 3 bases at J, leaving 5 bases unmatched. The germline gives CDR1 SNHLY, CDR2 FYNNEI. CDR3 length: 13 amino acids. Full variable domain (missing parts from reference TRBV2 and TRBJ2-7): EPEVTQTPSHQVTQMGQEVILRCVPISNHLYFYWYRQILGQKVEFLVSFYNNEISEKSEIFDDQFSVERPDGSNFTLKIRSTKLEDSAMYFCASRPGQSYEQYFGPGTRLTVT.